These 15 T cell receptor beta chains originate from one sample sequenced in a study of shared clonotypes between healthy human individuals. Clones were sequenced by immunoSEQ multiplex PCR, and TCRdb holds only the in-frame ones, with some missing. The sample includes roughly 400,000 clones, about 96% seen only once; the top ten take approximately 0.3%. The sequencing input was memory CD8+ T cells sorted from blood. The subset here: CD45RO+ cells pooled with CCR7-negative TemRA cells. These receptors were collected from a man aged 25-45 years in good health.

The CDR3 is CASSPRGTDSYEQYF. In nucleotides, the CDR3 is TGTGCCAGCAGCCCCCGAGGGACAGACTCCTACGAGCAGTACTTC. The J gene is TRBJ2-7, the V gene TRBV5-4; 7 nucleotides agree with TRBD1. This CDR3 has 15 residues. V was pared by 4 bases and J by 0 bases, with 7 bases of the junction left unmatched. Germline CDR1 and CDR2: SGHNT and YYREEE (reference sequence).

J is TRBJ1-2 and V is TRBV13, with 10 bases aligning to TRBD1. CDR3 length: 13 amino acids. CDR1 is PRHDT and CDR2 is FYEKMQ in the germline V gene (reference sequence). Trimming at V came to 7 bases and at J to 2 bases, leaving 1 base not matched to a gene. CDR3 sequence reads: CASMGQGNYGYTF. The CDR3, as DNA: TGTGCCAGCATGGGACAGGGGAACTATGGCTACACCTTC.

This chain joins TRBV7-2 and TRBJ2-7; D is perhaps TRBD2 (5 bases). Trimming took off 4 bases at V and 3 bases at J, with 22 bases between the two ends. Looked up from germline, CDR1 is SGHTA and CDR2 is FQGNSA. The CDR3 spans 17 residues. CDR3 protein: CASSSPDLRRRIYEQYF. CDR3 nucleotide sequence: TGTGCCAGCAGCTCACCCGATCTGAGACGGAGGATCTACGAGCAGTACTTC.

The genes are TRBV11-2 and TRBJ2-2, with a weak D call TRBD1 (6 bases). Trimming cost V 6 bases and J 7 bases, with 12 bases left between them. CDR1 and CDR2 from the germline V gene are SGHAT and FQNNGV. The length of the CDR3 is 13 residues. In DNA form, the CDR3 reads TGTGCCAGCAGAAACGAGGGGGTCGGGGAGCTGTTTTTT. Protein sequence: CASRNEGVGELFF. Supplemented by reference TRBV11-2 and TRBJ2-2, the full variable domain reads EAGVAQSPRYKIIEKRQSVAFWCNPISGHATLYWYQQILGQGPKLLIQFQNNGVVDDSQLPKDRFSAERLKGVDSTLKIQPAKLEDSAVYLCASRNEGVGELFFGEGSRLTVL.

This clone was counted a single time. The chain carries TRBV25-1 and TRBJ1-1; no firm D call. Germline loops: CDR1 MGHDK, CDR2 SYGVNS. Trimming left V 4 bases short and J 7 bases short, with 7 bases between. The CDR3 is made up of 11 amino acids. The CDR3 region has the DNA TGTGCCAGCAGTGCCGGGATTGAAGCTTTCTTT. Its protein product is CASSAGIEAFF.

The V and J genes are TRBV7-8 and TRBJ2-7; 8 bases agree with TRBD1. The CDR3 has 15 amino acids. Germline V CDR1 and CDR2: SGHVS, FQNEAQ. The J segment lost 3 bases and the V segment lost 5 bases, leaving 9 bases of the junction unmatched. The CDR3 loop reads CASSLTGGTIYEQYF. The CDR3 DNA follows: TGTGCCAGCAGCCTTACAGGGGGGACGATCTACGAGCAGTACTTC.

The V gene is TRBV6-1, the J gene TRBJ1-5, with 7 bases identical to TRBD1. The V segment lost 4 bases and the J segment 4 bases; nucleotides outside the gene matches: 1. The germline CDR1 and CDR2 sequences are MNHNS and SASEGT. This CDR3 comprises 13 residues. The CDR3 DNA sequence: TGTGCCAGCAGTGGGACAGGTAATCAGCCCCAGCATTTT. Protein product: CASSGTGNQPQHF.

As DNA, the CDR3 is TGTGCCAGCTCACCCCACGGGACGCCTCTGGATACGCAGTATTTT. This sequence encodes CASSPHGTPLDTQYF. The gene calls are TRBV18 and TRBJ2-3; D may be TRBD1 or TRBD2 (5 bases each). V lost 3 bases and J lost 6, with 16 bases in between. The germline V gene has CDR1 KGHSH and CDR2 LQKENI. CDR3 length: 15 residues.

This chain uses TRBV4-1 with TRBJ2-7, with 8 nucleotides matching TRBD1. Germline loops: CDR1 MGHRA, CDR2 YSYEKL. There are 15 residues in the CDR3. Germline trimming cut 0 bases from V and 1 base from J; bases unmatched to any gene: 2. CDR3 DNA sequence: TGCGCCAGCAGCCAAGAACAGGGGGTTTCCTACGAGCAGTACTTC. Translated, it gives CASSQEQGVSYEQYF.

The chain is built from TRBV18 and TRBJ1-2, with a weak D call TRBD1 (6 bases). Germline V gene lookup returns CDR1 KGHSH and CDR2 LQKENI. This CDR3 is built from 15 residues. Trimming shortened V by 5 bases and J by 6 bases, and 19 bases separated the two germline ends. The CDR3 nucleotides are TGTGCCAGCTCATCCGCTTACAGGGAACTAGATGGCTACACCTTC. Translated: CASSSAYRELDGYTF.

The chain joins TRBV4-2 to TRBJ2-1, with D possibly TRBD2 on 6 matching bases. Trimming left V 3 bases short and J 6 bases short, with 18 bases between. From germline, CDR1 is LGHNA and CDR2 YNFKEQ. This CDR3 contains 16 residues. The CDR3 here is CASSQVGRDPINEQFF. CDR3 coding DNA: TGTGCCAGCAGCCAGGTAGGGCGGGACCCTATCAATGAGCAGTTCTTC.

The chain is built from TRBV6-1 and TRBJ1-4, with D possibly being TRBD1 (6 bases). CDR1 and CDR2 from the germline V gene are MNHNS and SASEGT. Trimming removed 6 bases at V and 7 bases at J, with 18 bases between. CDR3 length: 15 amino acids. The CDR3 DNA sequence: TGTGCCAGCAGCGATAGGGGGGCGAAGTGTGAAAAACTGTTTTTT. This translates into CASSDRGAKCEKLFF.

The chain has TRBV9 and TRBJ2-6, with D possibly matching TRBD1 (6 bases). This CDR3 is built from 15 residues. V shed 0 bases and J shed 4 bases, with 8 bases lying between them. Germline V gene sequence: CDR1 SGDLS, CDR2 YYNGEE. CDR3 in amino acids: CASSVGGGGANVLTF. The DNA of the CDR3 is TGTGCCAGCAGCGTAGGAGGGGGAGGGGCCAACGTCCTGACTTTC.

CDR3 sequence: CASSLGQGVEQYF. The CDR3 bases are TGTGCCAGCAGCTTGGGACAGGGAGTCGAGCAGTACTTC. The chain recombines TRBV5-6 with TRBJ2-7; 7 nucleotides match TRBD1. Per the germline V gene, CDR1 is SGHDT and CDR2 is YYEEEE. The CDR3 has 13 amino acids. The J segment lost 6 bases and the V segment lost 0 bases, leaving 3 bases of the junction unmatched.

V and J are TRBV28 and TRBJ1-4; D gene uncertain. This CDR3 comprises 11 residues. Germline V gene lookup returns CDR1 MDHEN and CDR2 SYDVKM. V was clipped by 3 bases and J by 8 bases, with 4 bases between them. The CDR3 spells CASSLKEKLFF. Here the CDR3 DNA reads TGTGCCAGCAGTTTGAAAGAAAAACTGTTTTTT. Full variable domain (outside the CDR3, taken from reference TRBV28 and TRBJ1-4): DVKVTQSSRYLVKRTGEKVFLECVQDMDHENMFWYRQDPGLGLRLIYFSYDVKMKEKGDIPEGYSVSREKKERFSLILESASTNQTSMYLCASSLKEKLFFGSGTQLSVL.